The sequence of this T cell receptor beta chain was determined in a study of blood T cell repertoires in COVID-19. About the study: Specimens from acute and convalescent COVID-19 originated in the United States, Italy and Spain. T cells, B-cell-depleted T cells, or PBMCs provided the cDNA or gDNA that served as material.

As originally analysed: Cell counts per sample came from amplifying reference gene primers. Libraries were prepared by immunoSEQ multiplex PCR; TCRdb keeps only in-frame clonotypes and omits some of them. The V and J calls and clone size are taken from that table; D and trimming were inferred from the DNA. The repertoire has 35,000 to 45,000 clones, 75% to 85% of them found once; the top ten carry 40% to 50%. CDR3 length: 18 residues. The V gene's germline CDR1 is SGHTA and CDR2 FQGNSA. J was trimmed by 0 bases and V by 2 bases; bases with no gene match: 11. Sequencing was carried out using peripheral blood. This receptor was taken from a human donor in a cohort sampled during active or convalescent COVID-19. The donor label of this sample is uncertain. V and J are TRBV7-2 and TRBJ2-5, with 8 bases lining up with TRBD2. DNA for the CDR3: TGTGCCAGCAGCTTAAAAGGTCCCGGGGGGGGCGACCAAGAGACCCAGTACTTC. Translating it yields CASSLKGPGGGDQETQYF. The full variable domain, rest sourced from reference TRBV7-2 and TRBJ2-5, is GAGVSQSPSNKVTEKGKDVELRCDPISGHTALYWYRQSLGQGLEFLIYFQGNSAPDKSGLPSDRFSAERTGGSVSTLTIQRTQQEDSAVYLCASSLKGPGGGDQETQYFGPGTRLLVL.